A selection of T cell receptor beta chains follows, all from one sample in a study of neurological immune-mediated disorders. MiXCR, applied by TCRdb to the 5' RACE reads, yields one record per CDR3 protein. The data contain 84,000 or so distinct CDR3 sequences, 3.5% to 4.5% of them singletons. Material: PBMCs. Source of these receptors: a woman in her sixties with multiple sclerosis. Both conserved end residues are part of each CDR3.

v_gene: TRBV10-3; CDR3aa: CAISRDPTAEAFF
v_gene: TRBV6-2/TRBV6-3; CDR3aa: CASSYSLSTAEAFF
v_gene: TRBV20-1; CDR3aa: CSAPGNWDTEAFF
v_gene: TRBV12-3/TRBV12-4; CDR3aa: CASTPSGQGSYEQYF
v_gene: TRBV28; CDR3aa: CASSAGTGLTYEQYF
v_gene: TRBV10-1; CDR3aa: CASSELHSQETQYF
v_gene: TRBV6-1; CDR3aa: CASSEFQGRDEQYF
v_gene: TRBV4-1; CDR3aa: CASTVSAQDNQPQHF
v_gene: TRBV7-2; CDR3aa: CASSLGDRAQPQHF
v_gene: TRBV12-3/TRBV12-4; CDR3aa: CASSLRHNTEAFF
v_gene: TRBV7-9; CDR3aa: CASSSGLMSSGANVLTF
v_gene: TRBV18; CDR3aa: CASSPGQGVSNQPQHF
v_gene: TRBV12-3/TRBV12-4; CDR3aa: CASSPRQQETQYF
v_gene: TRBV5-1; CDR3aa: CASSLEGTGTYEQYF
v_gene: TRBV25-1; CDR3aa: CASSELDKSSYNSPLHF
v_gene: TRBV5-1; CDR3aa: CASSLGTGPDNEQFF
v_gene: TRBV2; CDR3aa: CASIVSPIAKNIQYF
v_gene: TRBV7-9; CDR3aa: CASSLAGDYGYTF
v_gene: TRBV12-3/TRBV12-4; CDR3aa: CASSLPGAGGYTF
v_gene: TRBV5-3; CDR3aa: CARSLTGDQPQHF
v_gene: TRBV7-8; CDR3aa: CASSLGDRGYEQFF
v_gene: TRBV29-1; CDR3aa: CSVPIGSRETQYF
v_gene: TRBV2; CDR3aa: CASSVDGTYEKLFF
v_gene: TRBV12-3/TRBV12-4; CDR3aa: CASSRGQGKVEAFF
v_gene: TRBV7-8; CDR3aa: CASSLIQGSGTGELFF
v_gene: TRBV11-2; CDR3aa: CASRNAPGTGNTIYF
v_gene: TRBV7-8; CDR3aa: CASSGGHGSNQPQHF
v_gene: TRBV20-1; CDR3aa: CSARQGYSNQPQHF
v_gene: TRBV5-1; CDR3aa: CASSIGGTGGTDTQYF
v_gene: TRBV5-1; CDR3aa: CASSVGQNTDTQYF
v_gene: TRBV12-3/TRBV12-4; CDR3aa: CASSLKGGLKTQYF
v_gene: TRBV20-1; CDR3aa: CSANYGGLYEQYF
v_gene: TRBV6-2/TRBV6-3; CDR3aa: CASSYSARGGVSGANVLTF
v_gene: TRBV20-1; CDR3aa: CSARDVAGGAYEQYF
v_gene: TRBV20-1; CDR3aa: CSASGGASYNEQFF
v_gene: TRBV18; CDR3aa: CASSPPEVGGPQHF
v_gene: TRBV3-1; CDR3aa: CASSQSPDRADTQYF
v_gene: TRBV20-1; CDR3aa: CSAKPGQGINEQYF
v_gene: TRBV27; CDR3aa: CASRRLGGSYNEQFF
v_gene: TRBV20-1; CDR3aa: CSARDPTGGYGYTF
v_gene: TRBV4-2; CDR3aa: CASSPPRGQGSNEQFF
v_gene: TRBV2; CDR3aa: CASSAPQGGAEKLFF
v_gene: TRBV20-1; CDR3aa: CSATTGALDDTQYF
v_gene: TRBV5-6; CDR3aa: CASSFTVLGYNEQFF
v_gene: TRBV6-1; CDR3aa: CASSEGLAAYQETQYF
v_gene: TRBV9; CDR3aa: CASSERDFTSGNTIYF
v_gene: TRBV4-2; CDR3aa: CASSQARLATDTQYF
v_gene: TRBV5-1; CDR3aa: CASSLGIRDRGPTEAFF
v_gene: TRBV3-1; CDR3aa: CASSRTSGQETQYF
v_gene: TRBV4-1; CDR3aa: CASRKASGAKLANTGELFF
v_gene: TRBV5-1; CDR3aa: CASSLPTGSEAFF
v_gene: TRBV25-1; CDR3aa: CASSAAGVPKVYNEQFF
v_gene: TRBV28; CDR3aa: CASNPGGETGELFF
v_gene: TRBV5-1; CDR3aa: CASSLDYRTANTEAFF
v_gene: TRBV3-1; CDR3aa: CASSQVTGTGAEKLFF
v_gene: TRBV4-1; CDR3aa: CASSQDGPTLHF
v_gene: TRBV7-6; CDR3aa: CASSPGVSAGANVLTF
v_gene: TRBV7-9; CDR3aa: CASSLPVAGIQETQYF
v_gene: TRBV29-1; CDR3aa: CSLRGQATEETQYF
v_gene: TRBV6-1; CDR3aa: CASSGLTSGGTGELFF